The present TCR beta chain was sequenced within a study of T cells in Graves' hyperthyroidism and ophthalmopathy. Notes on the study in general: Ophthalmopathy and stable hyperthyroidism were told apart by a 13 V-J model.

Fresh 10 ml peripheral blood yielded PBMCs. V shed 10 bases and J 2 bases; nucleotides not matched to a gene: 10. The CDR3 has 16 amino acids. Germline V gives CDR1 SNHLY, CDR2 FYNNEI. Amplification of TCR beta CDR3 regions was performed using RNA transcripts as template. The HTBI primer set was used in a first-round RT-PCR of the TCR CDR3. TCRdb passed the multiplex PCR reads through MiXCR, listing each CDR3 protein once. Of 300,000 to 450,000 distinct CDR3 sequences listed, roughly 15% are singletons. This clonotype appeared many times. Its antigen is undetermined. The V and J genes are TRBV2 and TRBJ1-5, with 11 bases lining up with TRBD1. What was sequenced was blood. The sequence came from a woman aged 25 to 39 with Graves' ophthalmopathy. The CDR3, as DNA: TGTGCCACCGCAACCGGGACAGGGGGGGGCAATCAGCCCCAGCATTTT. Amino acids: CATATGTGGGNQPQHF.